This entry is about one TCR beta chain. This record comes from a study of blood T cell repertoires in COVID-19. Original data processing: Reference gene primer amplification in the assay estimated nucleated cell counts. Produced via immunoSEQ multiplex PCR; TCRdb's table is partial and in-frame only. That table furnishes V, J and clone size, whereas the DNA furnished D and trimming. The sample lists 200,000 to 300,000 clones; approximately 88% were seen once. Germline-derived CDR1 and CDR2 are SNHLY and FYNNEI. The CDR3 is 12 residues long. Losses at the gene ends were 6 bases for V and 8 bases for J; bases not matched to a gene: 6.

The sequence derives from a woman between 35 and 50 years old who had been exposed to COVID-19. The source material was PBMCs or T cells enriched from blood (not recorded which). The rearrangement uses TRBV2 and TRBJ1-2; the match to TRBD1 covers 7 bases. The CDR3 spells CASRARQGGYTF. For the CDR3, the DNA is TGTGCCAGCAGGGCCAGACAGGGAGGCTACACCTTC.